Each of the 10 T cell receptor beta chains below was sequenced from the same sample in a study of T-cell reconstitution after alpha-beta-depleted transplantation in children. The authors prepared the TCRbeta library with unique molecular identifiers. TCRdb analysed the PCR reads with MiXCR anew, one entry per CDR3 protein. Of 200,000 to 300,000 distinct CDR3 sequences listed, 12% are singletons. Sequences were derived from PBMCs from the stem cell graft donor, sampled from the stem cell graft. All receptors derive from a human donor who donated a stem cell graft to a child with acute lymphoblastic leukemia.

This clonotype has a count of ten or more. V and J are TRBV27 and TRBJ1-6; D is unclear. Trimming took 3 bases from V and 7 from J, leaving 7 bases between them. The CDR3 loop spans 13 amino acids. CDR1 and CDR2 from the germline V gene are MNHEY and SMNVEV (reference sequence). This CDR3 is CASSFRGNSPLHF. In DNA, the CDR3 is TGTGCCAGCAGTTTCCGGGGAAATTCACCCCTCCACTTT.

This clonotype was detected ten times or more. The chain has TRBV20-1 and TRBJ1-1; D is perhaps TRBD1 (6 bases). With 6 bases removed from V and 10 bases from J, the gap between germline ends came to 15 bases. CDR1 and CDR2 (germline): DFQATT, SNEGSKA (reference sequence). CDR3 size: 11 residues. The CDR3 loop is CSAPLRGAAFF. The CDR3, as DNA: TGCAGTGCCCCCCTTCGGGGGGCAGCTTTCTTT.

This clonotype was found many times. This chain joins TRBV7-8 and TRBJ1-3; D remains unclear. The length of the CDR3 is 15 residues. The germline V gene encodes CDR1 SGHVS and CDR2 FQNEAQ. The V and J ends lost 2 bases and 4 bases respectively, with 12 bases between them. In nucleotides, the CDR3 is TGTGCCAGCAGCTTAATCCGGGAGAGAGGAAACACCATATATTTT. Translated: CASSLIRERGNTIYF. Drawing the rest from reference TRBV7-8 and TRBJ1-3, the complete variable domain is GAGVSQSPRYKVAKRGQDVALRCDPISGHVSLFWYQQALGQGPEFLTYFQNEAQLDKSGLPSDRFFAERPEGSVSTLKIQRTQQEDSAVYLCASSLIRERGNTIYFGEGSWLTVV.

J is TRBJ2-7 and V is TRBV5-1; D might be TRBD1 (6 bases). In germline, CDR1 is SGHRS, CDR2 YFSETQ. Between the trimmed V and J ends, which lost 0 bases and 1 base, there was a span of 14 bases. The CDR3 is 16 residues long. The CDR3 loop reads CASSLESTGHSYEQYF. The CDR3 DNA reads as TGCGCCAGCAGCTTGGAGTCGACGGGACATTCCTACGAGCAGTACTTC.

V and J are TRBV7-9 and TRBJ1-3, with D hard to call. This CDR3 is built from 16 residues. Per germline, CDR1 SEHNR and CDR2 FQNEAQ (reference sequence). Trimming removed 7 bases at V and 2 bases at J, with 18 bases between. The CDR3 DNA is TGTGCCAGCATCCCGAAGGCAGAGATCACTGGAAACACCATATATTTT. This encodes CASIPKAEITGNTIYF.

This clonotype was seen ten or more times. The chain couples TRBV4-3 to TRBJ1-3, with TRBD1 as a possible D gene (5 bases). Looked up from germline, CDR1 is LGHNA and CDR2 is YSLEER. The CDR3 totals 15 residues. Trimming stripped 5 bases from V and 4 bases from J, with 15 bases between. The CDR3 is CASSFSGGAGNTIYF. CDR3 bases: TGCGCCAGCAGCTTCTCGGGAGGGGCCGGAAACACCATATATTTT.

The genes are TRBV5-1 and TRBJ2-7; D may be TRBD1 or TRBD2 (5 bases each). This CDR3 is built from 15 residues. The ends were cut back, 0 bases at V and 0 bases at J, with 10 bases in the middle. Germline V gene data show CDR1 as SGHRS and CDR2 as YFSETQ. The CDR3 loop is CASSLAPGGSYEQYF. The CDR3 DNA is TGCGCCAGCAGCTTGGCTCCTGGGGGCTCCTACGAGCAGTACTTC.

This clonotype was picked up many times. CDR3 loop: CASSYYGGVEGGDTEAFF. The DNA for the CDR3 is TGTGCCAGCAGTTACTACGGAGGGGTCGAGGGCGGAGACACTGAAGCTTTCTTT. The J gene is TRBJ1-1, the V gene TRBV6-5; TRBD1 is a possible D gene (5 bases). CDR3 length equals 18 residues. The germline gives CDR1 MNHEY, CDR2 SVGAGI. V was shortened by 1 base and J by 3 bases, with 21 bases between the two germline ends.

This chain links TRBV30 with TRBJ2-1; D is unresolved. There are 11 residues in the CDR3. CDR1 and CDR2 (germline): GTSNPN, SVGIG (reference sequence). Trimming took 2 bases from V and 9 from J, leaving 8 bases between them. The CDR3 nucleotides read TGTGCCTGGAGTCAGAGGAGTGAGCAGTTCTTC. It specifies CAWSQRSEQFF.

J is TRBJ1-4 and V is TRBV12-3 or TRBV12-4; D may be TRBD1 (6 bases). The V end lost 8 bases, the J end lost 5 bases, and 18 bases lay between the germline ends. The CDR3 length is 15 residues. The DNA for the CDR3 is TGTGCCAGCTCCAAAGGGGGGGGCTCGAATGAAAAACTGTTTTTT. Translating it yields CASSKGGGSNEKLFF.